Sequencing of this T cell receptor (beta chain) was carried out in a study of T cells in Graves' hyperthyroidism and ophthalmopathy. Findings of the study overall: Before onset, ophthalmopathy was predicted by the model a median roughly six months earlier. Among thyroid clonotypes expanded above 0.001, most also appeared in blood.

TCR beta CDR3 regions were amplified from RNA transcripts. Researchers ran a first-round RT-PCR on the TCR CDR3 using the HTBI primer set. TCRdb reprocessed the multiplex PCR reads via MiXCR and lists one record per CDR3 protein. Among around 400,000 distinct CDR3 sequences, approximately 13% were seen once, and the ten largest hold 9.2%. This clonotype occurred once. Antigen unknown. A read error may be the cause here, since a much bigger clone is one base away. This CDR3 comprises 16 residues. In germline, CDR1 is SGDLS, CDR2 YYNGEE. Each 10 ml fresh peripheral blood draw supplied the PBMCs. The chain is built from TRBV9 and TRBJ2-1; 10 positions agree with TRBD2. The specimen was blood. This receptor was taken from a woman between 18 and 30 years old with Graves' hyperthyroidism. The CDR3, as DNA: TGTGCCAGCAGCGCATCTAGCGGGAGTTTGTGGAATGAGCGGTTCTTC. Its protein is CASSASSGSLWNERFF. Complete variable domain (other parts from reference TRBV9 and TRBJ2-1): DSGVTQTPKHLITATGQRVTLRCSPRSGDLSVYWYQQSLDQGLQFLIQYYNGEERAKGNILERFSAQQFPDLHSELNLSSLELGDSALYFCASSASSGSLWNERFFGPGTRLTVL.